This TCR beta chain is drawn from a study of Ad26.COV2.S vaccination and SARS-CoV-2 variants. Described treatment: about 20 received Ad26.COV2.S at low or high dose, single or two shots; 5 received placebo; per-sample allocation not given. All samples were drawn on day 63, counting from the first vaccine or placebo injection. The study used a vaccine consisting of an Ad26 vector that expressed Wuhan-strain SARS-CoV-2 spike. General study results and limits: The breadth of spike-specific CD8+ and CD4+ T cell responses after vaccination was reportedly substantial. Placebo recipients had lower spike-specific TCR breadth than vaccine recipients.

Using immunoSEQ multiplex PCR, the repertoire was profiled, and TCRdb retains in-frame clones only, with some absent. This sample has roughly 420,000 clones; 75% to 90% occur once, and the top ten carry approximately 2.5%. About this clone: Its antigen remains unknown.

The CDR3 spans 13 residues. The germline V gene encodes CDR1 SNHLY and CDR2 FYNNEI. The junction had 2 bases not matched to a gene; V was cut back by 6 bases and J by 6 bases. Sequencing used peripheral blood, obtained in a trial of Ad26.COV2.S vaccine versus placebo. The chain employs TRBV2 and TRBJ1-4; 9 bases map to TRBD1. The clonotype comes from a person aged 18-60 years who received the Ad26.COV2.S COVID-19 vaccine or a placebo. CDR3 in DNA: TGTGCCAGCAGCCGGGACAGGGATGAAAAACTGTTTTTT. This gives the protein CASSRDRDEKLFF.